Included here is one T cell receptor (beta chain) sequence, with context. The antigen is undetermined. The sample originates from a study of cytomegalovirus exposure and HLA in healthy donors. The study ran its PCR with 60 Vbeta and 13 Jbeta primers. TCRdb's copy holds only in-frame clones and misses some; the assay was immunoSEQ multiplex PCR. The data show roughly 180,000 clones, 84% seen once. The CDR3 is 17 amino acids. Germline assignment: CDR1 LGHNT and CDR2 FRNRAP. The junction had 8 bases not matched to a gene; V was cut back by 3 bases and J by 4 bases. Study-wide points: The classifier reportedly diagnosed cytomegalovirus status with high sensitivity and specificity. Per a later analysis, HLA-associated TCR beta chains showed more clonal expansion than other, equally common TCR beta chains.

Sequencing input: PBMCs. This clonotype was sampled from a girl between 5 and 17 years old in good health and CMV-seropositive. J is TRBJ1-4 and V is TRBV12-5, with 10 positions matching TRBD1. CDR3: CASGFWDRGRINEKLFF. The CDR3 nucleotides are TGTGCTAGTGGTTTCTGGGACAGGGGCCGGATTAATGAAAAACTGTTTTTT.